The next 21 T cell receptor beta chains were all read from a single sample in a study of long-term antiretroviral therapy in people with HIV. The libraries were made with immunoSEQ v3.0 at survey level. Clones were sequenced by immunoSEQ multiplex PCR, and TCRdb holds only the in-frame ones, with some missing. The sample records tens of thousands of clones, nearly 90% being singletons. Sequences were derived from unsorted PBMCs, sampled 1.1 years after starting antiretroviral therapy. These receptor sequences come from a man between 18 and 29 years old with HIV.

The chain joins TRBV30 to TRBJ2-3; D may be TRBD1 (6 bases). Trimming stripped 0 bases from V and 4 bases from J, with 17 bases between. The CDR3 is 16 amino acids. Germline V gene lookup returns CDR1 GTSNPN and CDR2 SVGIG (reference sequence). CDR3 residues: CAWSVRAGVGADTQYF. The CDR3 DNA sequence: TGTGCCTGGAGTGTACGGGCAGGGGTGGGGGCAGATACGCAGTATTTT.

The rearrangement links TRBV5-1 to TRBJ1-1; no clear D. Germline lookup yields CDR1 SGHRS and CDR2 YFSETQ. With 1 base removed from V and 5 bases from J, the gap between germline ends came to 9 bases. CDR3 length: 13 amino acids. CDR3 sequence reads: CASSLSGETEAFF. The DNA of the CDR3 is TGCGCCAGCAGCTTGTCCGGGGAGACTGAAGCTTTCTTT.

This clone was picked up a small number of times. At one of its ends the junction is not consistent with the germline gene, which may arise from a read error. CDR3 DNA sequence: TGTGCTAGCAGCCCGGGGGTAGCGGGAGAGGCCTATGAGCAGTTCTTC. Its protein product is CASSPGVAGEAYEQFF. The chain has TRBV7-7 and TRBJ2-1, with TRBD2 identical over 9 bases. There are 16 residues in the CDR3. Per the germline V gene, CDR1 is SSHAT and CDR2 is FNYEAQ (reference sequence).

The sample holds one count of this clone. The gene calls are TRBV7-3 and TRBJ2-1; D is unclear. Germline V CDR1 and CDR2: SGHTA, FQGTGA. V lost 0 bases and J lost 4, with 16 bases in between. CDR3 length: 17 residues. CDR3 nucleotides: TGTGCCAGCAGCTTAACGAGTGATCTAGGCCCTTACAATGAGCAGTTCTTC. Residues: CASSLTSDLGPYNEQFF.

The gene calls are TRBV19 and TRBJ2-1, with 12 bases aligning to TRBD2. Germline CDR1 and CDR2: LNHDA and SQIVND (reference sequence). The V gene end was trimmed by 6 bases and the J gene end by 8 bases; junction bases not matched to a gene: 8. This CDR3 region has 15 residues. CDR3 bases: TGTGCCAGTAGCCCACTAGCGGGGGGCTGGGATGAGCAGTTCTTC. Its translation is CASSPLAGGWDEQFF.

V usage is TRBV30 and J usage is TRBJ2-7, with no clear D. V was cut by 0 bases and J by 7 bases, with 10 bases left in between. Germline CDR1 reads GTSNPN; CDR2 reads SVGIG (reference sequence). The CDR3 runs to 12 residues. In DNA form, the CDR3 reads TGTGCCTGGAGTGTACCCAGTCTAGAGCAGTACTTC. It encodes CAWSVPSLEQYF.

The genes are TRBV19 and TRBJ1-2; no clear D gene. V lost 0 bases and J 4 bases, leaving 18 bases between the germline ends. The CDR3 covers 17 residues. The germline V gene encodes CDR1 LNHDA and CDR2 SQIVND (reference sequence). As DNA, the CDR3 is TGTGCCAGTAGTATAGATCCAACACAGAGGCTTGGCTATGGCTACACCTTC. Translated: CASSIDPTQRLGYGYTF. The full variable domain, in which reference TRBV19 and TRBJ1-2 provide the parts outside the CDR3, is DGGITQSPKYLFRKEGQNVTLSCEQNLNHDAMYWYRQDPGQGLRLIYYSQIVNDFQKGDIAEGYSVSREKKESFPLTVTSAQKNPTAFYLCASSIDPTQRLGYGYTFGSGTRLTVV.

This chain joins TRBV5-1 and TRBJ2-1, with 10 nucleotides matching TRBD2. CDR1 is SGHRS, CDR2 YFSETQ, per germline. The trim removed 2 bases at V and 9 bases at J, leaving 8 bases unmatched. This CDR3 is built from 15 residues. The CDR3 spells CASSLAAGGRSEQFF. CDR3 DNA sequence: TGCGCCAGCAGCTTAGCAGCGGGGGGGCGAAGTGAGCAGTTCTTC.

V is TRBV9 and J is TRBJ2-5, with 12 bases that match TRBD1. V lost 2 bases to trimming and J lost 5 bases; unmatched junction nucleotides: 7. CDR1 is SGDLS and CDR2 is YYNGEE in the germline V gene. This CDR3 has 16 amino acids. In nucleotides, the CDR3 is TGTGCCAGCAGCGTTGGGGGGACAGGGGGCGGCGAGACCCAGTACTTC. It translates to CASSVGGTGGGETQYF.

The CDR3 DNA reads as TGTGCCAGCAGTGAATACCCAGCGGGGGGGCCGAATGAGCAGTTCTTC. This translates into CASSEYPAGGPNEQFF. The chain links TRBV2 to TRBJ2-1, with TRBD2 matching 10 bases. V trimming: 2 bases; J trimming: 7 bases; junction bases outside the gene matches: 8. This CDR3 is 16 amino acids long. Germline loops: CDR1 SNHLY, CDR2 FYNNEI.

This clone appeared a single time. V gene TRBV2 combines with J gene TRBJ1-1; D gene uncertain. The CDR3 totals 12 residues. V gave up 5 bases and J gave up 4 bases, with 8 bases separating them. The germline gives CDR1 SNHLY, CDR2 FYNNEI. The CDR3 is CASSLFFTEAFF. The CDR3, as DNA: TGTGCCAGCAGTCTTTTCTTCACTGAAGCTTTCTTT.

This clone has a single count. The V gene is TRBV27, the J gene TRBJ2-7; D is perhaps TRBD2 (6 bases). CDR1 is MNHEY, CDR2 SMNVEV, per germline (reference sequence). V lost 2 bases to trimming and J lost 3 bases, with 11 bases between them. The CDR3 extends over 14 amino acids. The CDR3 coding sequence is TGTGCCAGCAGTTTAGGGCCGGGGGTCTACGAGCAGTACTTC. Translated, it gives CASSLGPGVYEQYF.

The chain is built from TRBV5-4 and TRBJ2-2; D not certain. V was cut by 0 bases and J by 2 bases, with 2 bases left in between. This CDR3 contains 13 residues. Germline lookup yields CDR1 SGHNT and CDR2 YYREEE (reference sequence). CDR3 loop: CASSLVNTGELFF. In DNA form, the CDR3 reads TGTGCCAGCAGCTTGGTCAACACCGGGGAGCTGTTTTTT.

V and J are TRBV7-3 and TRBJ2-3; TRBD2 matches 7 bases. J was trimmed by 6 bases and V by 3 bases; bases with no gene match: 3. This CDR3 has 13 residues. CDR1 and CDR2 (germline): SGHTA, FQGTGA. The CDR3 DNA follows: TGTGCCAGCAGCTTGGCGGGAGCCGATACGCAGTATTTT. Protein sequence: CASSLAGADTQYF.

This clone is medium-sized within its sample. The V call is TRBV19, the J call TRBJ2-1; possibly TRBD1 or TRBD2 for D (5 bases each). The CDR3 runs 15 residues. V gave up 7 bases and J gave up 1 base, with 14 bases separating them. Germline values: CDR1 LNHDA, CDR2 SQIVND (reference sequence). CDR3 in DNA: TGTGCCAGTACCATGGGTGGGGGTTCCTACAATGAGCAGTTCTTC. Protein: CASTMGGGSYNEQFF.

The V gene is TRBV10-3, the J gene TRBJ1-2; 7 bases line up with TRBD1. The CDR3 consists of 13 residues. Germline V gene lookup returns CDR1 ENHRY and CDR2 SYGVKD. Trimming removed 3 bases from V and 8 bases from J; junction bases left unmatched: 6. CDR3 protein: CAISESGGRGYTF. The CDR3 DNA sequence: TGTGCCATCAGTGAATCAGGGGGACGGGGCTACACCTTC.

The CDR3 DNA reads as TGTGCCAGCACCCCCCCCGGGATCTACGAGCAGTACTTC. Translated, it gives CASTPPGIYEQYF. The chain is built from TRBV6-5 and TRBJ2-7; weak D call: TRBD2 (5 bases). V shed 7 bases and J shed 3 bases, with 13 bases lying between them. Germline V gives CDR1 MNHEY, CDR2 SVGAGI. The CDR3 is 13 residues long.

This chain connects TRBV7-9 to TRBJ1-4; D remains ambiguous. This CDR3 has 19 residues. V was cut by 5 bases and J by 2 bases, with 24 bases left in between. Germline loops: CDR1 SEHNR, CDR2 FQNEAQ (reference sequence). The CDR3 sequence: CASSTSRTGFGVTNEKLFF. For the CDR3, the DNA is TGTGCCAGCAGCACCTCCCGGACGGGATTTGGTGTGACTAATGAAAAACTGTTTTTT.

The CDR3 coding sequence is TGTGCCAGCAGTGGACTTGGAGGGATAGGGCCCGGAAACACCATATATTTT. Its protein product is CASSGLGGIGPGNTIYF. The chain links TRBV6-1 to TRBJ1-3; D is unresolved. Trimming stripped 4 bases from V and 4 bases from J, with 20 bases between. Germline CDR1 and CDR2: MNHNS and SASEGT. The CDR3 contains 17 residues.

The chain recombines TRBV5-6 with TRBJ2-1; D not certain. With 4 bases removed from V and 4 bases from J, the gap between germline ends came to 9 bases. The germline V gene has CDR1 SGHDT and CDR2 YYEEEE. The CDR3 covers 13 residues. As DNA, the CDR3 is TGTGCCAGCAGCCCGCCACTTTACAATGAGCAGTTCTTC. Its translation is CASSPPLYNEQFF.

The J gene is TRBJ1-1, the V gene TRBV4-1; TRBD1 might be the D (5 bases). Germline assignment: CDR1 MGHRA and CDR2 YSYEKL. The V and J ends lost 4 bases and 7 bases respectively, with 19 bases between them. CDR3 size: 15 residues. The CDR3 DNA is TGCGCCAGCAGCCTTGTTGACGGGGGTGTGGGTGAAGCTTTCTTT. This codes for CASSLVDGGVGEAFF.